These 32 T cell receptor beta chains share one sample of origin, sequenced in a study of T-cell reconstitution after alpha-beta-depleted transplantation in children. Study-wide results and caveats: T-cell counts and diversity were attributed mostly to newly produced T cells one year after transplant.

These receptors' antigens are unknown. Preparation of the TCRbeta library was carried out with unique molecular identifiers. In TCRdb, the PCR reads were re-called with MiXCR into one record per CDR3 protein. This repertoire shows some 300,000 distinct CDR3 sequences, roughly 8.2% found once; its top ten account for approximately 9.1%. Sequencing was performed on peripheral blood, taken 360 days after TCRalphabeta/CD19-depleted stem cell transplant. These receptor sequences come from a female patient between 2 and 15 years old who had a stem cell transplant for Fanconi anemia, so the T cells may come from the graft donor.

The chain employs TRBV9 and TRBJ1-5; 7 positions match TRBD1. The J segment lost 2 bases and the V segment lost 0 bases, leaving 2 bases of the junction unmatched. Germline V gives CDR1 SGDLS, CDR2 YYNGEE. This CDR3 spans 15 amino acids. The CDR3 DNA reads TGTGCCAGCAGCGTAGGAGGGGGCCGCAATCAGCCCCAGCATTTT. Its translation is CASSVGGGRNQPQHF.

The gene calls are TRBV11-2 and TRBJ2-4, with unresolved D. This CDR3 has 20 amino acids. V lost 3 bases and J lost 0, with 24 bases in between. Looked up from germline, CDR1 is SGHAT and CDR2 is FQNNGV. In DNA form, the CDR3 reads TGTGCCAGCAGCTTGAGTACAAACCAAAATTACAATCTAGCCAAAAACATTCAGTACTTC. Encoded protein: CASSLSTNQNYNLAKNIQYF.

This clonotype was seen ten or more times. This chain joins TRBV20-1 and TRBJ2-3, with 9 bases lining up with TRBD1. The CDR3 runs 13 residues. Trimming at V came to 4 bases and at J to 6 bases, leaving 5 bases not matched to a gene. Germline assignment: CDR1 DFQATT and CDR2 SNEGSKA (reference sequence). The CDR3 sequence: CSATRQGGDTQYF. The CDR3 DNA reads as TGCAGTGCTACCAGACAGGGGGGTGATACGCAGTATTTT.

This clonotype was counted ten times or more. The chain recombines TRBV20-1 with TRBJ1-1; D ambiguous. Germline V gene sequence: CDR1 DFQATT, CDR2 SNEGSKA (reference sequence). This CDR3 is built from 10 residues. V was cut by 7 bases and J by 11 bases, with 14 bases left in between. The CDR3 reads CSVPGVRAFF. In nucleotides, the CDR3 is TGCAGTGTTCCCGGGGTGAGGGCTTTCTTT.

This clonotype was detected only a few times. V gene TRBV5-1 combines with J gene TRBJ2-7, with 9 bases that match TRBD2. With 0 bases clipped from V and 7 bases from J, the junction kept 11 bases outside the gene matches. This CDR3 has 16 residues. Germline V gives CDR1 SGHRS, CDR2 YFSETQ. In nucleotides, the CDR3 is TGCGCCAGCAGCTTGGTGTGGCGGGGGGGCCGGGGAGAGCAGTACTTC. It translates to CASSLVWRGGRGEQYF.

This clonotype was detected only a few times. CDR3 in DNA: TGCAGTGCTAGTTTGGACGCCTCAGGAAACACCATATATTTT. Translated, it gives CSASLDASGNTIYF. J is TRBJ1-3 and V is TRBV20-1; unclear D gene. This CDR3 region has 14 residues. Germline loops: CDR1 DFQATT, CDR2 SNEGSKA (reference sequence). V shed 3 bases and J shed 4 bases, with 13 bases lying between them.

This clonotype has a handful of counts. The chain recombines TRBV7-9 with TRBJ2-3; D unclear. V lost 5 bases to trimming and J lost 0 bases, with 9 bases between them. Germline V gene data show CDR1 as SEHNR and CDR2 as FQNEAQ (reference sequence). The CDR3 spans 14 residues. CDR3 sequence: CASSGGPSTDTQYF. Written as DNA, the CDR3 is TGTGCCAGCAGCGGTGGGCCGAGCACAGATACGCAGTATTTT.

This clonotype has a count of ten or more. The CDR3 loop reads CAISVAVDEQFF. The CDR3 bases are TGTGCCATCAGTGTGGCCGTCGATGAGCAGTTCTTC. The chain uses TRBV10-3 and TRBJ2-1; no reliable D call. This CDR3 is 12 amino acids long. The germline V gene has CDR1 ENHRY and CDR2 SYGVKD. Trimming removed 4 bases from V and 8 bases from J, with 9 bases in between.

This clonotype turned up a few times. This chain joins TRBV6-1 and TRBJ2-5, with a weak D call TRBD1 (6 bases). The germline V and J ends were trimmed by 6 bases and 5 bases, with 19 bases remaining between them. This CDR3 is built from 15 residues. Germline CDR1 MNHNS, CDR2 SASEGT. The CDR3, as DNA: TGTGCCAGCAGCTCCGGGACATTTCTAGGGGAGACCCAGTACTTC. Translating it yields CASSSGTFLGETQYF.

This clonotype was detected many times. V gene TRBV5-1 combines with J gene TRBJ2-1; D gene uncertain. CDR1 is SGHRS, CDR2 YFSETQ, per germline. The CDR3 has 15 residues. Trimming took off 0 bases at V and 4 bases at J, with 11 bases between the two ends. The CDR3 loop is CASSLGVSTYNEQFF. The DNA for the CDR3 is TGCGCCAGCAGCTTGGGCGTCTCCACGTACAATGAGCAGTTCTTC. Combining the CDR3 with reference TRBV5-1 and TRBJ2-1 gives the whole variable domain KAGVTQTPRYLIKTRGQQVTLSCSPISGHRSVSWYQQTPGQGLQFLFEYFSETQRNKGNFPGRFSGRQFSNSRSEMNVSTLELGDSALYLCASSLGVSTYNEQFFGPGTRLTVL.

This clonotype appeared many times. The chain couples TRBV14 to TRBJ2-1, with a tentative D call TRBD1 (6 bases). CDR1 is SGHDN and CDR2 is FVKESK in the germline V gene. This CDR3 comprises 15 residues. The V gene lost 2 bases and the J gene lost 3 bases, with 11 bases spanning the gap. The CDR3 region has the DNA TGTGCCAGCAGCCAAAGCAGGGGAAGCTACAATGAGCAGTTCTTC. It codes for CASSQSRGSYNEQFF.

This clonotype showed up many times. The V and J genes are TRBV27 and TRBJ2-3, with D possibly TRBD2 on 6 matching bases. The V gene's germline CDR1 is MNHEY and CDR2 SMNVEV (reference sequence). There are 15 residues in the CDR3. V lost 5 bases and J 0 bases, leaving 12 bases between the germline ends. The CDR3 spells CASSPIAASTDTQYF. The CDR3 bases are TGTGCCAGCAGTCCCATAGCGGCTAGCACAGATACGCAGTATTTT.

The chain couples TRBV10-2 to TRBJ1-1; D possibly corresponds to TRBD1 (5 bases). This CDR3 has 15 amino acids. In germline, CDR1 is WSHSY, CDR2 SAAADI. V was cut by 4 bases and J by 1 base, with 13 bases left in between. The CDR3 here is CASSAEGRGNTEAFF. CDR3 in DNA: TGCGCCAGCAGTGCCGAGGGGCGGGGGAACACTGAAGCTTTCTTT.

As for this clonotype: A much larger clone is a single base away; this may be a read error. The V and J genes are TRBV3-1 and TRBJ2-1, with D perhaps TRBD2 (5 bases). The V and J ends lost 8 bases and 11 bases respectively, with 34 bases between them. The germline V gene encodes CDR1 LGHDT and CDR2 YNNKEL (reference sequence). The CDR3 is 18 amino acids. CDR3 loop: CASCLFFSAGRGAFQQFF. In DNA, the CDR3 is TGTGCCAGCTGCCTGTTCTTTTCGGCTGGACGGGGTGCCTTTCAGCAGTTCTTC.

Here the CDR3 reads CASSSKQETQYF. The DNA for the CDR3 is TGTGCCAGCAGCAGCAAGCAAGAGACCCAGTACTTC. The chain couples TRBV5-4 to TRBJ2-5; no clear D. The CDR3 contains 12 residues. V dropped 4 bases and J dropped 2 bases, with 6 bases sitting between them. Looked up from germline, CDR1 is SGHNT and CDR2 is YYREEE (reference sequence). The full variable domain, rest sourced from reference TRBV5-4 and TRBJ2-5, is ETGVTQSPTHLIKTRGQQVTLRCSSQSGHNTVSWYQQALGQGPQFIFQYYREEENGRGNFPPRFSGLQFPNYSSELNVNALELDDSALYLCASSSKQETQYFGPGTRLLVL.

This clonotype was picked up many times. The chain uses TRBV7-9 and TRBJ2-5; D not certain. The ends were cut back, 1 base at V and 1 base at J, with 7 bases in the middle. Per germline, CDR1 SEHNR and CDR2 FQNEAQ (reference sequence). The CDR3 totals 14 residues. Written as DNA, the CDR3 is TGTGCCAGCAGCTTAGTGGGCAGCCAAGAGACCCAGTACTTC. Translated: CASSLVGSQETQYF.

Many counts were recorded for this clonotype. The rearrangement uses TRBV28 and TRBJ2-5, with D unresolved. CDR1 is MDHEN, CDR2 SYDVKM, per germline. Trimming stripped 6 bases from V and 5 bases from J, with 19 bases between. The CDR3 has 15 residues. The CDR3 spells CASRPTPGLRETQYF. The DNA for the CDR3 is TGTGCCAGCAGGCCGACCCCTGGATTAAGGGAGACCCAGTACTTC. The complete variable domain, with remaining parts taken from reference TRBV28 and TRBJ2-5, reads DVKVTQSSRYLVKRTGEKVFLECVQDMDHENMFWYRQDPGLGLRLIYFSYDVKMKEKGDIPEGYSVSREKKERFSLILESASTNQTSMYLCASRPTPGLRETQYFGPGTRLLVL.

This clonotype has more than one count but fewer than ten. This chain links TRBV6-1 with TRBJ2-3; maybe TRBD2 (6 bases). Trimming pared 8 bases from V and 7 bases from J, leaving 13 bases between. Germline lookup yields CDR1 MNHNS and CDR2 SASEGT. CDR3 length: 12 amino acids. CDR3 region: CASGGGPHTQYF. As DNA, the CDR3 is TGTGCCAGCGGTGGAGGGCCTCATACGCAGTATTTT.

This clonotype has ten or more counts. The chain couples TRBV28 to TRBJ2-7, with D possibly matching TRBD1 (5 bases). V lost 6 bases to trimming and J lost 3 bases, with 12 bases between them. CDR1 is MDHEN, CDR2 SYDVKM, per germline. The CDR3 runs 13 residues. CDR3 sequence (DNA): TGTGCCAGCAGCCAGGGTGAGAACTACGAGCAGTACGTC. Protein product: CASSQGENYEQYV.

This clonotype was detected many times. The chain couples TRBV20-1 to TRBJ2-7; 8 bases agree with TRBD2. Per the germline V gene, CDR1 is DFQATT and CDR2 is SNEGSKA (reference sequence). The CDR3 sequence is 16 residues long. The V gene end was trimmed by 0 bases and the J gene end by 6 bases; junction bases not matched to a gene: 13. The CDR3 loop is CSAREMVGPGLGEQYF. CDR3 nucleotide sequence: TGCAGTGCTAGAGAGATGGTTGGACCGGGACTAGGCGAGCAGTACTTC.

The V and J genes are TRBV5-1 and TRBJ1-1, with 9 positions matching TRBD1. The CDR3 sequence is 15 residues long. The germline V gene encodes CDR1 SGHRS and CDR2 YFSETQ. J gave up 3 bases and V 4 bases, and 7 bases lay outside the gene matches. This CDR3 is CASSPTGGPYTEAFF. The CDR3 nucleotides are TGCGCCAGCAGCCCAACAGGGGGCCCGTACACTGAAGCTTTCTTT.

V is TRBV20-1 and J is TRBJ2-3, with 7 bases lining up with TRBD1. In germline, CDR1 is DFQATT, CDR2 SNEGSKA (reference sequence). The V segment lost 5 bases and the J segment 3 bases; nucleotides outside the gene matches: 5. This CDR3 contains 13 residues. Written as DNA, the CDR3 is TGCAGTGCTCCCGGGACAGCAACAGATACGCAGTATTTT. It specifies CSAPGTATDTQYF.

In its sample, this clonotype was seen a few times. CDR3 coding DNA: TGCAGCACGGACTCCCTCTACAATGAGCAGTTCTTC. Its translation is CSTDSLYNEQFF. The rearrangement links TRBV29-1 to TRBJ2-1, with D possibly being TRBD2 (5 bases). The germline V and J ends were trimmed by 8 bases and 3 bases, with 11 bases remaining between them. CDR1 is SQVTM and CDR2 is ANQGSEA in the germline V gene. The CDR3 contains 12 residues.

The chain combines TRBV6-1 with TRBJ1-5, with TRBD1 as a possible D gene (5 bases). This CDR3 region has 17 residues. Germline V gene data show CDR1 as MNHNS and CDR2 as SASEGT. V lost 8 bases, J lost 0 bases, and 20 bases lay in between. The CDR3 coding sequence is TGTGCCAGCGGGGGACTCCGGGACGGCGATAGCAATCAGCCCCAGCATTTT. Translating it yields CASGGLRDGDSNQPQHF.

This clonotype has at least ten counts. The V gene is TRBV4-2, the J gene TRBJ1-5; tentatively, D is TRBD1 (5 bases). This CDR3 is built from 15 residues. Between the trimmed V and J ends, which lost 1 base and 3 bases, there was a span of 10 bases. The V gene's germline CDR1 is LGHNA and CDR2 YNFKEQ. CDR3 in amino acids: CASSQGDSFNQPQHF. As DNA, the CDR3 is TGTGCCAGCAGCCAAGGAGACAGTTTCAATCAGCCCCAGCATTTT.

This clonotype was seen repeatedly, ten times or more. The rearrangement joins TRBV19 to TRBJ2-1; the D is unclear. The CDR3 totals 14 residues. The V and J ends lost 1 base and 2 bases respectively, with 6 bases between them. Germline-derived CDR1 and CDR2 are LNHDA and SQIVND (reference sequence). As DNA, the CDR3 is TGTGCCAGTAGTATAGGTCTGGCCTACAATGAGCAGTTCTTC. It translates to CASSIGLAYNEQFF.

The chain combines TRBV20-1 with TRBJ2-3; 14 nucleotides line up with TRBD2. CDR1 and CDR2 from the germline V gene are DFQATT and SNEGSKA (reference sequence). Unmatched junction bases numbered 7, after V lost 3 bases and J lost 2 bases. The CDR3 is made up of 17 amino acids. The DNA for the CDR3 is TGCAGTGCTAGGGGAGAGGGACTAGCGGGGGCCACAGATACGCAGTATTTT. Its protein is CSARGEGLAGATDTQYF.

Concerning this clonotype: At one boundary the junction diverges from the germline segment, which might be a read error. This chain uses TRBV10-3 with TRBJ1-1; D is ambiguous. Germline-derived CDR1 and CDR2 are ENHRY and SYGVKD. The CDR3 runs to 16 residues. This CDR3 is CAISERQQLMNTEAFF. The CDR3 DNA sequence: TGTGCCATCAGTGAGAGGCAGCAACTAATGAACACTGAAGCCTTCTTT.

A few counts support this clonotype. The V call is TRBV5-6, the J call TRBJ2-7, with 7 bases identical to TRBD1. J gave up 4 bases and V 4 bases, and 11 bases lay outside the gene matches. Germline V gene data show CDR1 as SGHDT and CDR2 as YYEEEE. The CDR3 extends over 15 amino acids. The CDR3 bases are TGTGCCAGCAGCCTCATAACAGGGGACGGATACGAGCAGTACTTC. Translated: CASSLITGDGYEQYF.

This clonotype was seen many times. The CDR3 reads CASSPHVDTYGYTF. CDR3 DNA sequence: TGTGCCAGCAGCCCCCACGTGGACACCTATGGCTACACCTTC. This chain connects TRBV7-2 to TRBJ1-2, with D maybe TRBD1 (5 bases). CDR1 and CDR2 from the germline V gene are SGHTA and FQGNSA. The CDR3 has 14 residues. Trimming took 5 bases from V and 4 from J, leaving 14 bases between them.

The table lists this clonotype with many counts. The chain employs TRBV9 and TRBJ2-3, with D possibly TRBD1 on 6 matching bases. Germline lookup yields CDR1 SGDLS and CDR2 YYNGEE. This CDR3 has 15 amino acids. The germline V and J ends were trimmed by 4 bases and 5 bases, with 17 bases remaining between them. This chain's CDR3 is CASSPHRVDGDTQYF. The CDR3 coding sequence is TGTGCCAGCAGCCCTCACAGGGTGGACGGAGATACGCAGTATTTT.

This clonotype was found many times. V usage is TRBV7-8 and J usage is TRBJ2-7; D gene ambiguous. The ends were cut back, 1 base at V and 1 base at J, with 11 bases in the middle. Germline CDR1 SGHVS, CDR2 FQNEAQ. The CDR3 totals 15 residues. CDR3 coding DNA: TGTGCCAGCAGCTTAGGCCTGGGCCCATCCTACGAGCAGTACTTC. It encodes CASSLGLGPSYEQYF.